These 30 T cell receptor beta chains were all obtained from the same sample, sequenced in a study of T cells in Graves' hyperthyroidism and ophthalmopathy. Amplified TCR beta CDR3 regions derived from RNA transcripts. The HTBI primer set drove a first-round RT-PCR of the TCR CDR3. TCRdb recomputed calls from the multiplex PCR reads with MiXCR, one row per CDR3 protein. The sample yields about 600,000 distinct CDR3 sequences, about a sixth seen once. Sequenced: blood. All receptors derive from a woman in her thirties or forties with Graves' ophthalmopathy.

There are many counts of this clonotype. CDR3 DNA sequence: TGTGCCAGCAGTGAAGCGCTAGGCCTGGGGACCCAGTACTTC. It translates to CASSEALGLGTQYF. V usage is TRBV2 and J usage is TRBJ2-5; D is ambiguous. CDR3 length equals 14 residues. Trimming took off 0 bases at V and 7 bases at J, with 12 bases between the two ends. The germline V gene has CDR1 SNHLY and CDR2 FYNNEI.

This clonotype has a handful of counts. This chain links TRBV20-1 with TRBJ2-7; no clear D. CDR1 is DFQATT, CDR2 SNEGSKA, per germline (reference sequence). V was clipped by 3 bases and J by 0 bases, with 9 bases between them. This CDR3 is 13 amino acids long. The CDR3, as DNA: TGCAGTGCTAGGTGGCCCAACTCCTACGAGCAGTACTTC. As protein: CSARWPNSYEQYF.

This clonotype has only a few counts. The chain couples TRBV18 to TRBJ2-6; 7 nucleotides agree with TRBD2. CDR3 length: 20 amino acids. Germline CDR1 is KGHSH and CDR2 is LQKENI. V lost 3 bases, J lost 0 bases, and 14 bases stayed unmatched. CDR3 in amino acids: CASSPVDWGGIPSGANVLTF. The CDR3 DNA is TGTGCCAGCTCACCGGTTGATTGGGGGGGAATCCCCTCTGGGGCCAACGTCCTGACTTTC.

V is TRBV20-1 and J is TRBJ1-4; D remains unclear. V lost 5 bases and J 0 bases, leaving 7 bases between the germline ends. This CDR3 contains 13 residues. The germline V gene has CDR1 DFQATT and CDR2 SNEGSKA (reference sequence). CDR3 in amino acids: CSALLATNEKLFF. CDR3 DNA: TGCAGTGCTCTCCTTGCAACTAATGAAAAACTGTTTTTT.

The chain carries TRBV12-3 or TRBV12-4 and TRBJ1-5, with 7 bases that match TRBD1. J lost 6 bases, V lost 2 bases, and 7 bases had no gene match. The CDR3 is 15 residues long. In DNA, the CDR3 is TGTGCCAGCAGTTTATCAGGGGGGATTAGTCAGCCCCAGCATTTT. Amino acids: CASSLSGGISQPQHF.

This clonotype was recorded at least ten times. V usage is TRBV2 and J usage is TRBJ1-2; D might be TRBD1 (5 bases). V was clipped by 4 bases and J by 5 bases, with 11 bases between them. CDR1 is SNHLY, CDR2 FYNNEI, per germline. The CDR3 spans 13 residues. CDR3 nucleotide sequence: TGTGCCAGCAGTGCCGGGGGACCGTATGGCTACACCTTC. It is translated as CASSAGGPYGYTF.

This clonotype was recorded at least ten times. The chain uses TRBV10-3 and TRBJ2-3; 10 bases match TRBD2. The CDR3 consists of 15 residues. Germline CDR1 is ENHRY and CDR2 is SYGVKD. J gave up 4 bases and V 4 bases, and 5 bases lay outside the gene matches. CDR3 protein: CAISAGTSAPDTQYF. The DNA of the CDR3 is TGTGCCATCAGTGCCGGGACTAGCGCCCCAGATACGCAGTATTTT.

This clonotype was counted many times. The CDR3 loop is CSARDTGASSYEQYF. The CDR3 region has the DNA TGCAGTGCTAGAGACACAGGGGCCAGCTCCTACGAGCAGTACTTC. This chain links TRBV20-1 with TRBJ2-7; TRBD1 aligns across 7 bases. J was trimmed by 0 bases and V by 0 bases; bases with no gene match: 5. This CDR3 is built from 15 residues. Germline V gene sequence: CDR1 DFQATT, CDR2 SNEGSKA (reference sequence).

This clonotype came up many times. The CDR3 here is CASSPGQGVFYGYTF. The CDR3 DNA reads TGTGCCAGCAGCCCGGGACAGGGGGTCTTCTATGGCTACACCTTC. The J gene is TRBJ1-2, the V gene TRBV5-8; TRBD1 matches 11 bases. The CDR3 has 15 amino acids. The germline CDR1 and CDR2 sequences are SGHTS and YDEGEE. J was trimmed by 4 bases and V by 4 bases; bases with no gene match: 6.

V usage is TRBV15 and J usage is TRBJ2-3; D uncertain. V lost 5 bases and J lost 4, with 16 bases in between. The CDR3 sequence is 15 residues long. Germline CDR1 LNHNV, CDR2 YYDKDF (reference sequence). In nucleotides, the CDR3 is TGTGCCACCAGCCATAGAACCCAAACCGCAGATACGCAGTATTTT. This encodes CATSHRTQTADTQYF.

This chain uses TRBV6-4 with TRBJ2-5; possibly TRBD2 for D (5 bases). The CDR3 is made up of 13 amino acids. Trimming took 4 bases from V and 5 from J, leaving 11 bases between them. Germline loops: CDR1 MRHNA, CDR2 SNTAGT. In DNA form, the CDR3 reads TGTGCCAGCAGTGTCTCGGGGTGGGAGACCCAGTACTTC. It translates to CASSVSGWETQYF.

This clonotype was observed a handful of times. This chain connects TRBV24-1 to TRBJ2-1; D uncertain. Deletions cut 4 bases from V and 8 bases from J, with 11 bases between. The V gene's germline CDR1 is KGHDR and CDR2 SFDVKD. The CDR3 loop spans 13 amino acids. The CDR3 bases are TGTGCCACCAGTGACCTGGATCGAGATGAGCAGTTCTTC. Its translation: CATSDLDRDEQFF.

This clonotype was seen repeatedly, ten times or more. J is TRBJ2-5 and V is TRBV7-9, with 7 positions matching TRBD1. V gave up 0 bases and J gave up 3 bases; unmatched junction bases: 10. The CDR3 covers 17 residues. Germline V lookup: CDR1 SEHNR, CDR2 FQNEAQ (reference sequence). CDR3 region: CASSLALSGQIKETQYF. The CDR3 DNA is TGTGCCAGCAGCTTAGCGCTCTCGGGACAGATAAAAGAGACCCAGTACTTC.

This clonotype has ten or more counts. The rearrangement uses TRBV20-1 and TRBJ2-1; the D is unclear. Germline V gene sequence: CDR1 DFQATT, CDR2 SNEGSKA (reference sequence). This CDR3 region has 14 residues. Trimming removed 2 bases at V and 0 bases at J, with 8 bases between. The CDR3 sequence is CSARHLSSYNEQFF. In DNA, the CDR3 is TGCAGTGCTAGACATTTGAGCTCCTACAATGAGCAGTTCTTC.

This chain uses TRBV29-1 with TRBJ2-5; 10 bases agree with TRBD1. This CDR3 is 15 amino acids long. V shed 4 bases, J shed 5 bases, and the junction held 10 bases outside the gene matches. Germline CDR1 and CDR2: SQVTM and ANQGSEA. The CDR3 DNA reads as TGCAGCGTTGCCGGGGGACAGGGGTGGATTGAGACCCAGTACTTC. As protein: CSVAGGQGWIETQYF.

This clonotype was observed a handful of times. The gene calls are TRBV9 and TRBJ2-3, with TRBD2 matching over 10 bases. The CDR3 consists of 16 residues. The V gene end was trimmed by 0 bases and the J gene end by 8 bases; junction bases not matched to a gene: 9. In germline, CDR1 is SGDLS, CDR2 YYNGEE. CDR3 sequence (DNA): TGTGCCAGCAGCGTAGGTCAAGCGGGGGGGACCCTTACGCAGTATTTT. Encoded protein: CASSVGQAGGTLTQYF.

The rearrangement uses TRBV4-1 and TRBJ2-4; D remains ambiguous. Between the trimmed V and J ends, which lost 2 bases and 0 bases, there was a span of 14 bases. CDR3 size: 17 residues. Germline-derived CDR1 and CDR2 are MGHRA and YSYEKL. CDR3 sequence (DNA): TGCGCCAGCAGCCAAAGCCGGATCGACCGAGCCAAAAACATTCAGTACTTC. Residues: CASSQSRIDRAKNIQYF.

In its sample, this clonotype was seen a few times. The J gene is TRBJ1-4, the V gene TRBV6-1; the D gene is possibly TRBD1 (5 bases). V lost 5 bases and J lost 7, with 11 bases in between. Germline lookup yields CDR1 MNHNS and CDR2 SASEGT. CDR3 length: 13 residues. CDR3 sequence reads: CASSWGVGEKLFF. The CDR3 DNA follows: TGTGCCAGCAGTTGGGGCGTAGGTGAAAAACTGTTTTTT.

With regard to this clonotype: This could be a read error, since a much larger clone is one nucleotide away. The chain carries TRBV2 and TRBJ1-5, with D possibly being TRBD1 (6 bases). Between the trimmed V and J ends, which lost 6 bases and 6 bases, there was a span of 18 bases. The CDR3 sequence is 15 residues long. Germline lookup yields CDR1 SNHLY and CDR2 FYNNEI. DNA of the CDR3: TGTGCCAGCAGCGAGGGGGGGTACACACGTCAGCCCCAGCATTTT. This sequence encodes CASSEGGYTRQPQHF.

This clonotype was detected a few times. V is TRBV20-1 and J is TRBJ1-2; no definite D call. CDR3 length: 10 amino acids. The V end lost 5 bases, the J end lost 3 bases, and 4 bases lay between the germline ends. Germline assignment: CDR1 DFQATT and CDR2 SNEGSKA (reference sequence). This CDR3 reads CSAQHYGYTF. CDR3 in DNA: TGCAGTGCTCAGCACTATGGCTACACCTTC.

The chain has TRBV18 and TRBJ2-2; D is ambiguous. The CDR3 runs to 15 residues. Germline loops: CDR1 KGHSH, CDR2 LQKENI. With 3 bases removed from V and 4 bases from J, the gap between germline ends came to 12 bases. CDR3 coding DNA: TGTGCCAGCTCACCGGACCCAATTTCCACCGGGGAGCTGTTTTTT. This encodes CASSPDPISTGELFF.

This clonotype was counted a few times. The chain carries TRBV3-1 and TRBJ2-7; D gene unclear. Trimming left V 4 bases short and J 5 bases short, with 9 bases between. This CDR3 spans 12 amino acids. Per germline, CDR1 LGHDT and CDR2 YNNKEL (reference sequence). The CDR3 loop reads CASSPPGNEQYF. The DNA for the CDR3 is TGTGCCAGCAGCCCCCCTGGCAACGAGCAGTACTTC.

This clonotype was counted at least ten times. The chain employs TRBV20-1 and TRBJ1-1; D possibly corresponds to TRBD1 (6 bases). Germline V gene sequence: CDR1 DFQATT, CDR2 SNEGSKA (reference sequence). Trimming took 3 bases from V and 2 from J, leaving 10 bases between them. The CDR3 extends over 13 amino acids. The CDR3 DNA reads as TGCAGTGCTAGGGGACAAGTAAACACTGAAGCTTTCTTT. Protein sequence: CSARGQVNTEAFF.

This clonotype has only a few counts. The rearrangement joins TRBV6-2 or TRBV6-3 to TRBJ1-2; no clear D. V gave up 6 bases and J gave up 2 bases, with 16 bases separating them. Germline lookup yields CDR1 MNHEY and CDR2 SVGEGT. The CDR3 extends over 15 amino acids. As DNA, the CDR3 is TGTGCCAGCAGACCAACTCAGAGCTCCAACTATGGCTACACCTTC. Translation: CASRPTQSSNYGYTF.

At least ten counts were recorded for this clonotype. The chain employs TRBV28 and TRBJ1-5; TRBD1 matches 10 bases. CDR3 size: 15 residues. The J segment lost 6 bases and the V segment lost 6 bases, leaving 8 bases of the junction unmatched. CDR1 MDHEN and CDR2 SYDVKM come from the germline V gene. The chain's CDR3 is CASRGGTGARQPQHF. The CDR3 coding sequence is TGTGCCAGCAGGGGGGGGACAGGGGCCCGTCAGCCCCAGCATTTT. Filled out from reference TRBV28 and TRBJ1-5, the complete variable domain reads DVKVTQSSRYLVKRTGEKVFLECVQDMDHENMFWYRQDPGLGLRLIYFSYDVKMKEKGDIPEGYSVSREKKERFSLILESASTNQTSMYLCASRGGTGARQPQHFGDGTRLSIL.

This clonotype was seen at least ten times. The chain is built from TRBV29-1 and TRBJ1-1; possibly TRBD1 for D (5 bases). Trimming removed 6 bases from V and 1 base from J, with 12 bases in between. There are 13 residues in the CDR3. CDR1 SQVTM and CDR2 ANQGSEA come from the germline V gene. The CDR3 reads CSVKWGWNTEAFF. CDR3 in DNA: TGCAGCGTAAAATGGGGGTGGAACACTGAAGCTTTCTTT.

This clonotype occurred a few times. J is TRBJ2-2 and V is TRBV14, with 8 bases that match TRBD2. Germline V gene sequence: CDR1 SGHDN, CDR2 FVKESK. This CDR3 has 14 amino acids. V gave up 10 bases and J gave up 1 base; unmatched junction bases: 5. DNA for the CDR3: TGTGCCACCATAGCGGGGATGAACACCGGGGAGCTGTTTTTT. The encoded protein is CATIAGMNTGELFF.

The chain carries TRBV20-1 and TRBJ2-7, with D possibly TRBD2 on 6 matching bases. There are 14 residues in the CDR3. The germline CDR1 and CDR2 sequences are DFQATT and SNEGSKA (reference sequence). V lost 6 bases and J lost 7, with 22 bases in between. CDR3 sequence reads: CSAELARGSHEQYF. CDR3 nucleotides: TGCAGTGCAGAACTAGCCCGGGGGAGCCATGAGCAGTACTTC.

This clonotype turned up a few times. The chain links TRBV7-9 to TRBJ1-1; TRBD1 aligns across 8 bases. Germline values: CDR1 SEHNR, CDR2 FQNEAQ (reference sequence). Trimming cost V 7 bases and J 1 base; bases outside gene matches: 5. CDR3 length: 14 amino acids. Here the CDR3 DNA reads TGTGCCAGCACCCTAGGACAGGGGAACACTGAAGCTTTCTTT. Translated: CASTLGQGNTEAFF.

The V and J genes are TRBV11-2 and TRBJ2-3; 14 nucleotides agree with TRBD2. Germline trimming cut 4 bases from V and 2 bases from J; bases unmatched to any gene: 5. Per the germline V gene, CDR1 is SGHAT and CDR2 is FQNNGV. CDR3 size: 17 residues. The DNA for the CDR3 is TGTGCCAGCAGCTCCGGACTAGCGGGAGGATACACAGATACGCAGTATTTT. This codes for CASSSGLAGGYTDTQYF.